The present TCR beta chain was sequenced within a study of siplizumab effects on memory and regulatory T cells. The study's findings and limits: Roughly 80-95% of proliferating clones (CD4+ or CD8+) could not be assigned a naive or memory phenotype. The diversity of naive T cells seemed greater than that of memory cells, and their alloresponse contribution seemed major.

The V and J ends lost 5 bases and 0 bases respectively, with 5 bases between them. The V gene's germline CDR1 is MDHEN and CDR2 SYDVKM. The CDR3 is made up of 13 amino acids. This clone was observed a handful of times. The antigen remains undetermined. Coculturing was carried out on the mixed lymphocyte reaction cells. It lasted 5 to 7 days and was done at 37°C. Assays examined about 100,000 TCR templates per sample. The repertoire was sequenced with immunoSEQ multiplex PCR; TCRdb's copy has only in-frame clones and lacks some. The sample has 6,000 or so clones, roughly 38% seen once. Sequenced: CFSE-low (dividing) CD8+ T cells sorted from an allogeneic mixed lymphocyte reaction. The sequence was collected from a human donor in good health; the cells came from an allogeneic mixed lymphocyte reaction. The chain recombines TRBV28 with TRBJ1-5; D unresolved. The CDR3 region is CASSRDSNQPQHF. CDR3 bases: TGTGCCAGCAGTCGGGATAGCAATCAGCCCCAGCATTTT.